This T cell receptor beta chain comes out of a study of monozygotic twins with inflammatory bowel disease. Whole-study findings and limits: A reduction in TCRbeta diversity (inverse Simpson) was seen in IBD patients relative to healthy co-twins.

TCRdb reprocessed the 5' RACE reads and reports one entry per CDR3 protein, with no DNA. The sample totals about 380,000 distinct CDR3 sequences. Total RNA from whole blood was isolated with no T cell sorting. Regarding this clonotype: The antigen is undetermined.

This CDR3 is 11 amino acids long. Germline V CDR1 and CDR2: SGHRS, YFSETQ. V is TRBV5-1 and J is TRBJ2-7. The sequencing sample was made of blood. This receptor was taken from a human donor with ulcerative colitis or Crohn's disease, or a healthy co-twin of an affected twin (not recorded which). CDR3 region: CASSLRGEQYF.